Below, 15 T cell receptor beta chains from the same sample are listed, as sequenced in a study of T cells in Graves' hyperthyroidism and ophthalmopathy. Regions amplified from RNA transcripts were the TCR beta CDR3 regions. TCR CDR3 underwent first-round RT-PCR with the HTBI primer set. TCRdb fed the multiplex PCR reads into MiXCR, producing one record per CDR3 protein. Of hundreds of thousands of distinct CDR3 sequences listed, about 20% are singletons. The material sequenced was blood. The receptors originated from a man aged 40-49 years with Graves' ophthalmopathy.

This clonotype appeared once. J is TRBJ1-3 and V is TRBV19; D remains unclear. Trimming removed 6 bases at V and 0 bases at J, with 9 bases between. In germline, CDR1 is LNHDA, CDR2 SQIVND (reference sequence). The CDR3 is 14 residues long. The CDR3 here is CASSRTTSGNTIYF. DNA for the CDR3: TGTGCCAGTAGCCGGACCACCTCTGGAAACACCATATATTTT.

This clonotype was picked up many times. The chain employs TRBV7-2 and TRBJ2-2, with D perhaps matching TRBD1 (5 bases). Trimming took 1 base from V and 0 from J, leaving 15 bases between them. The CDR3 has 18 residues. Germline V gene data show CDR1 as SGHTA and CDR2 as FQGNSA. The CDR3 reads CASSLGPVRQTNTGELFF. As DNA, the CDR3 is TGTGCCAGCAGCTTAGGCCCGGTCCGACAGACGAACACCGGGGAGCTGTTTTTT.

In its sample, this clonotype was seen a few times. The rearrangement links TRBV11-2 to TRBJ2-1, with 7 bases matching TRBD1. Germline trimming cut 1 base from V and 7 bases from J; bases unmatched to any gene: 13. CDR1 SGHAT and CDR2 FQNNGV come from the germline V gene. The CDR3 totals 17 residues. In DNA, the CDR3 is TGTGCCAGCAGCTTAGGGACAGGCTACCGGGGTGAGAATGAGCAGTTCTTC. Protein sequence: CASSLGTGYRGENEQFF.

CDR3 amino acids: CASSPGGPWGYTF. In DNA form, the CDR3 reads TGTGCCAGCAGTCCCGGGGGCCCGTGGGGCTACACCTTC. The rearrangement links TRBV7-9 to TRBJ1-2; maybe TRBD1 (6 bases). The CDR3 contains 13 residues. V lost 6 bases and J lost 8, with 16 bases in between. Germline V gives CDR1 SEHNR, CDR2 FQNEAQ (reference sequence).

This clonotype has at least ten counts. V gene TRBV7-3 combines with J gene TRBJ1-1; D not certain. The CDR3 contains 13 residues. Germline CDR1 is SGHTA and CDR2 is FQGTGA. Deletions cut 3 bases from V and 4 bases from J, with 9 bases between. This CDR3 reads CASSFNQATEAFF. The CDR3, as DNA: TGTGCCAGCAGCTTTAATCAGGCCACTGAAGCTTTCTTT.

This clonotype came up a few times. The rearrangement joins TRBV30 to TRBJ1-2; D gene uncertain. The CDR3 runs to 10 residues. The V and J ends lost 3 bases and 8 bases respectively, with 7 bases between them. The germline gives CDR1 GTSNPN, CDR2 SVGIG (reference sequence). The CDR3 DNA sequence: TGTGCCTGGAGACAGACGGGCTACACCTTC. It is translated as CAWRQTGYTF.

The gene calls are TRBV9 and TRBJ2-3; the match to TRBD2 covers 10 bases. The CDR3 loop spans 17 amino acids. Germline-derived CDR1 and CDR2 are SGDLS and YYNGEE. With V trimmed by 3 bases and J by 6 bases, 13 bases remained unmatched. CDR3 in amino acids: CASSATSLAGEGDTQYF. CDR3 sequence (DNA): TGTGCCAGCAGCGCTACATCCCTAGCGGGAGAGGGGGATACGCAGTATTTT.

The V call is TRBV7-9, the J call TRBJ2-1, with TRBD1 as a possible D gene (5 bases). The V and J ends lost 2 bases and 7 bases respectively, with 12 bases between them. CDR1 is SEHNR, CDR2 FQNEAQ, per germline (reference sequence). CDR3 length: 14 residues. CDR3 sequence: CASSLIVPGNEQFF. In DNA, the CDR3 is TGTGCCAGCAGCTTAATCGTTCCAGGGAATGAGCAGTTCTTC.

The table lists this clonotype with a few counts. V is TRBV6-2 or TRBV6-3 and J is TRBJ2-2; a possible D gene is TRBD2 (5 bases). Per the germline V gene, CDR1 is MNHEY and CDR2 is SVGEGT. The CDR3 totals 15 residues. The V end lost 2 bases, the J end lost 3 bases, and 10 bases lay between the germline ends. CDR3 region: CASSYGGADTGELFF. CDR3 sequence (DNA): TGTGCCAGCAGTTACGGAGGAGCCGACACCGGGGAGCTGTTTTTT.

The chain carries TRBV28 and TRBJ2-5, with TRBD1 as a possible D gene (6 bases). This CDR3 has 13 residues. V shed 7 bases and J shed 5 bases, with 14 bases lying between them. The germline V gene encodes CDR1 MDHEN and CDR2 SYDVKM. The CDR3 coding sequence is TGTGCCAGCAACGTACAGGGATGGGAGACCCAGTACTTC. As protein: CASNVQGWETQYF. The whole variable domain, remainder taken from reference TRBV28 and TRBJ2-5, is DVKVTQSSRYLVKRTGEKVFLECVQDMDHENMFWYRQDPGLGLRLIYFSYDVKMKEKGDIPEGYSVSREKKERFSLILESASTNQTSMYLCASNVQGWETQYFGPGTRLLVL.

To note about this clonotype: Compared with germline, one end of the junction differs, possibly owing to a read error. The chain joins TRBV20-1 to TRBJ1-1; D possibly corresponds to TRBD1 (5 bases). Germline CDR1 and CDR2: DFQATT and SNEGSKA (reference sequence). The CDR3 contains 15 residues. The CDR3 coding sequence is TGCGGTGCTAGAGATGTCGGGGGATCGTACACTGAAGCTTTCTTT. This sequence encodes CGARDVGGSYTEAFF.

The rearrangement uses TRBV5-6 and TRBJ1-4; a possible D gene is TRBD1 (6 bases). Trimming took 0 bases from V and 0 from J, leaving 12 bases between them. This CDR3 is built from 17 residues. Germline V gives CDR1 SGHDT, CDR2 YYEEEE. As DNA, the CDR3 is TGTGCCAGCAGCTTGGATGGCAGGGGTGCAACTAATGAAAAACTGTTTTTT. This encodes CASSLDGRGATNEKLFF.

This clonotype was recorded many times. The chain recombines TRBV11-2 with TRBJ1-5; TRBD1 matches at 7 bases. V shed 0 bases and J 4 bases; nucleotides not matched to a gene: 3. The CDR3 is 15 residues long. The germline V gene has CDR1 SGHAT and CDR2 FQNNGV. The CDR3 sequence is CASSLDKGANQPQHF. In DNA, the CDR3 is TGTGCCAGCAGCTTAGATAAGGGGGCGAATCAGCCCCAGCATTTT.

This clonotype appeared many times. This rearrangement joins TRBV30 to TRBJ1-3; unclear D gene. Germline V CDR1 and CDR2: GTSNPN, SVGIG (reference sequence). Trimming removed 4 bases from V and 2 bases from J, with 12 bases in between. This CDR3 comprises 14 residues. The CDR3 protein is CAWIFGGAGNTIYF. In DNA form, the CDR3 reads TGTGCCTGGATATTCGGCGGGGCTGGAAACACCATATATTTT.

This clonotype was seen many times. The chain links TRBV18 to TRBJ2-3, with D possibly called TRBD1 or TRBD2 (6 bases each). In germline, CDR1 is KGHSH, CDR2 LQKENI. This CDR3 contains 14 residues. Trimming took off 2 bases at V and 2 bases at J, with 8 bases between the two ends. The CDR3 here is CASSPGGPTDTQYF. CDR3 nucleotides: TGTGCCAGCTCACCAGGGGGGCCCACAGATACGCAGTATTTT.